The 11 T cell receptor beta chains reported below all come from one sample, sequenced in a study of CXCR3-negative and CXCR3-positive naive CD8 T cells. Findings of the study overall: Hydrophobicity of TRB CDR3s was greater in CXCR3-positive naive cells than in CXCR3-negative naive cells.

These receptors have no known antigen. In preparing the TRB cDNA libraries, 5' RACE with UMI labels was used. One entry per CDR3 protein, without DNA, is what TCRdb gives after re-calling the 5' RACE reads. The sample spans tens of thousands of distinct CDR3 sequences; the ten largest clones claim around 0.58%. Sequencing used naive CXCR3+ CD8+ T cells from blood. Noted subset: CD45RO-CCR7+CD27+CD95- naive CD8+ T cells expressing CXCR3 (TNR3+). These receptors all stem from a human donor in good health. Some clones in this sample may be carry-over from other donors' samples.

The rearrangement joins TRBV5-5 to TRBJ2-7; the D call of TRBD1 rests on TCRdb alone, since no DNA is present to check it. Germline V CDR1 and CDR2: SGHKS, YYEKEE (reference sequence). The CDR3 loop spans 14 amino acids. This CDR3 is CASSSTGGLDEQYF.

The CDR3 reads CASSQDRGNYEQYF. The chain employs TRBV14 and TRBJ2-7. In germline, CDR1 is SGHDN, CDR2 FVKESK. The length of the CDR3 is 14 residues.

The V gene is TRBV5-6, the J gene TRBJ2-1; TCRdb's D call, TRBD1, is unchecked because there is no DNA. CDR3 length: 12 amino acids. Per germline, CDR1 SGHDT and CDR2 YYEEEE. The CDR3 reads CASSTGGNEQFF.

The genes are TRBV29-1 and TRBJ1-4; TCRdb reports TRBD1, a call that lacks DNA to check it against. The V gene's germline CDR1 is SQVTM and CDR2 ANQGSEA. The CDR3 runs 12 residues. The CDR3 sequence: CSVEDWDGKLFF.

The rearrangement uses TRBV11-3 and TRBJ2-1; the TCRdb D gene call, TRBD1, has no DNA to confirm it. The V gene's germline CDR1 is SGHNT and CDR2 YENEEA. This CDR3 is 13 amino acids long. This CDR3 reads CASGPGQGNEQFF.

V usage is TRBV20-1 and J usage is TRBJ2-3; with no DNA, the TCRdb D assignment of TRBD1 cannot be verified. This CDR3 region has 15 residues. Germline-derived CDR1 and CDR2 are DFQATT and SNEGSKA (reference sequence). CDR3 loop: CSARTSTGGTDTQYF.

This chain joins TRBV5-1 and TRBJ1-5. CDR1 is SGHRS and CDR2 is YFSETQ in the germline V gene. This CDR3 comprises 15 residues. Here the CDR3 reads CASSLAYGGNQPQHF.

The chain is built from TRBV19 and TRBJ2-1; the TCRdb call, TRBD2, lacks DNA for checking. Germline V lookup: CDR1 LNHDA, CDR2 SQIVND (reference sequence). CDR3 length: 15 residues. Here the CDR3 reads CASSIDLAGANEQFF.

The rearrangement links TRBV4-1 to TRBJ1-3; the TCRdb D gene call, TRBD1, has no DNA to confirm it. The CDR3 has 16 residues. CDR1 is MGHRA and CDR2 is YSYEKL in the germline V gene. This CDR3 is CASSHPGQGNGNTIYF.

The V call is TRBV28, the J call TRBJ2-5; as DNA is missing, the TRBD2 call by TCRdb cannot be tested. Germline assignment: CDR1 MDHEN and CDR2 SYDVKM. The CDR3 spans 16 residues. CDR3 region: CASSLRAGGPLETQYF. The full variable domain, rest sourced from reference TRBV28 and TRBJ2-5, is DVKVTQSSRYLVKRTGEKVFLECVQDMDHENMFWYRQDPGLGLRLIYFSYDVKMKEKGDIPEGYSVSREKKERFSLILESASTNQTSMYLCASSLRAGGPLETQYFGPGTRLLVL.

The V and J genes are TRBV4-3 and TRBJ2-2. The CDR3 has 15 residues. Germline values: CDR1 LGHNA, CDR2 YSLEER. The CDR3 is CASSQDLGVPGKLFF.